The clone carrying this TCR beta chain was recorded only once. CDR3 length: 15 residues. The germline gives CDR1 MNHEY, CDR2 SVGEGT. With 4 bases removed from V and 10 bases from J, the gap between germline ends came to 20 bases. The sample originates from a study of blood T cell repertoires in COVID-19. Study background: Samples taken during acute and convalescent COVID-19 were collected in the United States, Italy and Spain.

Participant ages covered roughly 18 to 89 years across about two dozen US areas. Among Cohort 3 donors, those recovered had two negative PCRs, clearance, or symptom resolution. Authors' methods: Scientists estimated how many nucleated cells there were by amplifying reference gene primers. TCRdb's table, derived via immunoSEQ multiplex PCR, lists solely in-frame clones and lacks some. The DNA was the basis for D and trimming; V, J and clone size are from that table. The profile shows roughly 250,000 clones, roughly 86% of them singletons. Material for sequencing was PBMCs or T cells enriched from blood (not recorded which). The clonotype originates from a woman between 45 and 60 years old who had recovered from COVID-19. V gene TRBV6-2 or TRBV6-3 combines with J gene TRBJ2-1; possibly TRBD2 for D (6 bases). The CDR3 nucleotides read TGTGCCAGCAGTTCCACCTCGGGACTTTTGGGAGAGCAGTTCTTC. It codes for CASSSTSGLLGEQFF.